A single sample gave rise to the 2 T cell receptor beta chains below, sequenced in a study of blood T cell repertoires in COVID-19. The protocol was immunoSEQ multiplex PCR, while the TCRdb copy is restricted to in-frame clones and leaves out a portion. This sample carries 50,000 to 70,000 clones, around 81% of them seen once, and the ten largest clones take about 8.8%. Sequencing was done on a sample of peripheral blood. The source is a man older than 75 with COVID-19, enrolled during active disease.

V usage is TRBV6-5 and J usage is TRBJ1-2; TRBD1 aligns across 7 bases. Losses at the gene ends were 5 bases for V and 4 bases for J; bases not matched to a gene: 7. The CDR3 extends over 14 amino acids. Germline CDR1 MNHEY, CDR2 SVGAGI. The chain's CDR3 is CASSPSGQSYGYTF. DNA for the CDR3: TGTGCCAGCAGTCCATCGGGACAGAGCTATGGCTACACCTTC.

The chain combines TRBV30 with TRBJ2-4; 8 bases are shared with TRBD1. The CDR3 runs 15 residues. Germline V lookup: CDR1 GTSNPN, CDR2 SVGIG (reference sequence). The J segment lost 0 bases and the V segment lost 8 bases, leaving 9 bases of the junction unmatched. DNA for the CDR3: TGTGCCGGTCGGGGCGGGACAGGAGCCAAAAACATTCAGTACTTC. Protein product: CAGRGGTGAKNIQYF.